One sample yielded the 25 T cell receptor beta chains listed below, sequenced in a study of OX40 agonist ivuxolimab in advanced cancers. Data came from immunoSEQ multiplex PCR; TCRdb stores just in-frame clones and leaves some out. The repertoire holds about 50,000 clones, with 80% to 95% as singletons. The source was CD4+ or CD8+ T cells sorted from blood, collected in a trial of the OX40 agonist ivuxolimab. The receptors originated from an adult with an advanced solid tumor such as melanoma, head and neck, liver or kidney cancer.

This chain joins TRBV29-1 and TRBJ2-1; 8 bases line up with TRBD2. The CDR3 has 15 residues. CDR1 and CDR2 (germline): SQVTM, ANQGSEA. After removal of 5 bases from V and 0 bases from J, the junction contained 6 bases not matched to a gene. The CDR3, as DNA: TGCAGCGTTCGGGGGGGCTATAGCTCCTACAATGAGCAGTTCTTC. Translated: CSVRGGYSSYNEQFF.

The CDR3 coding sequence is TGTGCCAGCAGAAGGGACGGCAACTACGAGCAGTACTTC. Translated: CASRRDGNYEQYF. V gene TRBV27 combines with J gene TRBJ2-7, with D perhaps given as TRBD1 or TRBD2 (5 bases each). The CDR3 has 13 residues. Trimming removed 6 bases from V and 3 bases from J, with 12 bases in between. Germline V lookup: CDR1 MNHEY, CDR2 SMNVEV (reference sequence).

The gene calls are TRBV7-3 and TRBJ2-1, with 9 bases lining up with TRBD1. Trimming removed 6 bases from V and 7 bases from J; junction bases left unmatched: 10. Germline values: CDR1 SGHTA, CDR2 FQGTGA. The CDR3 is 15 residues long. The CDR3 bases are TGTGCCAGCAGTTACGGGACAGGGTTGGAGAATGAGCAGTTCTTC. It is translated as CASSYGTGLENEQFF. Full variable domain (outside the CDR3, taken from reference TRBV7-3 and TRBJ2-1): GAGVSQTPSNKVTEKGKYVELRCDPISGHTALYWYRQSLGQGPEFLIYFQGTGAADDSGLPNDRFFAVRPEGSVSTLKIQRTERGDSAVYLCASSYGTGLENEQFFGPGTRLTVL.

This chain connects TRBV6-5 to TRBJ1-1; no clear D. This CDR3 comprises 13 residues. Germline assignment: CDR1 MNHEY and CDR2 SVGAGI. V was trimmed by 2 bases and J by 3 bases, leaving 7 bases between them. This chain's CDR3 is CASSYRRYTEAFF. DNA for the CDR3: TGTGCCAGCAGTTACCGAAGGTACACTGAAGCTTTCTTT.

The chain carries TRBV19 and TRBJ1-3; perhaps TRBD1 as D (5 bases). Germline CDR1 is LNHDA and CDR2 is SQIVND (reference sequence). Trimming pared 3 bases from V and 4 bases from J, leaving 16 bases between. This CDR3 region has 16 residues. The CDR3, as DNA: TGTGCCAGTAGTATTCGGGACTCCCTTCGGGGAAACACCATATATTTT. Its translation: CASSIRDSLRGNTIYF.

The table lists this clone with a few counts. The chain joins TRBV6-5 to TRBJ1-6; 11 bases fit TRBD1. The CDR3 is 15 residues long. The germline V gene encodes CDR1 MNHEY and CDR2 SVGAGI. Losses at the gene ends were 8 bases for V and 10 bases for J; bases not matched to a gene: 10. The CDR3 spells CASRLRTGGESPLHF. Written as DNA, the CDR3 is TGTGCCAGCCGACTAAGGACAGGGGGCGAATCACCCCTCCACTTT.

This rearrangement joins TRBV21-1 to TRBJ2-6; the table names TRBD1, a call not compared with the DNA. TRBV21-1 is described as a pseudogene. CDR3 length: 18 amino acids. The CDR3, as DNA: TGTGCCAGCAGCGTCCGGGACAGGGTTTGGTCTGGGGCCAACGTCCTGACTTTC. It specifies CASSVRDRVWSGANVLTF.

The CDR3 loop is CASSQEVPEGSNQPQHF. CDR3 coding DNA: TGTGCCAGCAGCCAAGAGGTCCCAGAAGGGAGTAATCAGCCCCAGCATTTT. The chain joins TRBV4-2 to TRBJ1-5; D gene uncertain. V was pared by 0 bases and J by 4 bases, with 16 bases between. The germline gives CDR1 LGHNA, CDR2 YNFKEQ. This CDR3 is built from 17 residues.

The J gene is TRBJ1-2, the V gene TRBV6-5, with 10 positions matching TRBD1. V gave up 6 bases and J gave up 9 bases; unmatched junction bases: 10. Per germline, CDR1 MNHEY and CDR2 SVGAGI. The CDR3 extends over 14 amino acids. The CDR3 region has the DNA TGTGCCAGCAGCCCGGGACAGGGGACACAGAGCTACACCTTC. Translated: CASSPGQGTQSYTF.

The CDR3 nucleotides are TGTGCCAGCTCACCCGGGACAGGGGGGTACGAGCAGTACTTC. Translating gives CASSPGTGGYEQYF. The chain couples TRBV18 to TRBJ2-7, with 11 bases matching TRBD1. The CDR3 contains 14 residues. The germline V gene encodes CDR1 KGHSH and CDR2 LQKENI. V lost 3 bases, J lost 4 bases, and 2 bases stayed unmatched.

The CDR3 spells CASSGTGTGINQPQHF. The CDR3 nucleotides are TGTGCCAGCAGTGGGACCGGGACAGGGATCAATCAGCCCCAGCATTTT. This rearrangement joins TRBV2 to TRBJ1-5, with TRBD1 identical over 9 bases. V shed 4 bases and J 3 bases; nucleotides not matched to a gene: 7. Germline CDR1 reads SNHLY; CDR2 reads FYNNEI. The CDR3 runs 16 residues.

The CDR3 region is CASHQGQRRDTQYF. As DNA, the CDR3 is TGTGCCAGTCACCAGGGGCAGAGAAGAGATACGCAGTATTTT. V usage is TRBV5-6 and J usage is TRBJ2-3; perhaps TRBD1 as D (6 bases). The V gene's germline CDR1 is SGHDT and CDR2 YYEEEE. The V gene lost 8 bases and the J gene lost 5 bases, with 18 bases spanning the gap. The CDR3 loop spans 14 amino acids.

This clone appeared a single time. The chain recombines TRBV7-8 with TRBJ1-2; 9 nucleotides line up with TRBD1. The CDR3 contains 15 residues. The junction had 7 bases not matched to a gene; V was cut back by 2 bases and J by 6 bases. Germline CDR1 and CDR2: SGHVS and FQNEAQ. CDR3 region: CASSLLGGTGNGYTF. CDR3 in DNA: TGTGCCAGCAGCTTACTAGGTGGGACAGGGAATGGCTACACCTTC.

This sequence joins TRBV5-4 and TRBJ2-2; a weak D match, TRBD2 (5 bases). Germline CDR1 reads SGHNT; CDR2 reads YYREEE (reference sequence). V was pared by 5 bases and J by 5 bases, with 10 bases between. This CDR3 has 13 residues. The CDR3 reads CASSLANTGELFF. Written as DNA, the CDR3 is TGTGCCAGCAGTCTAGCCAATACCGGGGAGCTGTTTTTT.

This rearrangement joins TRBV5-4 to TRBJ1-1; a possible D gene is TRBD1 (5 bases). The CDR3 totals 14 residues. V gave up 4 bases and J gave up 0 bases, with 10 bases separating them. Looked up from germline, CDR1 is SGHNT and CDR2 is YYREEE (reference sequence). The CDR3 bases are TGTGCCAGCAGCCCGGGGGAAATGAACACTGAAGCTTTCTTT. This sequence encodes CASSPGEMNTEAFF.

The rearrangement uses TRBV11-2 and TRBJ1-1, with TRBD1 matching over 8 bases. The CDR3 contains 17 residues. Germline V CDR1 and CDR2: SGHAT, FQNNGV. Germline trimming cut 2 bases from V and 3 bases from J; bases unmatched to any gene: 11. The CDR3 coding sequence is TGTGCCAGCAGCTTAATGGGACAGGTCGATGGAGACACTGAAGCTTTCTTT. Translating it yields CASSLMGQVDGDTEAFF.

This sequence joins TRBV7-5 and TRBJ2-2; TRBD2 is the table's D call and was not checked against the DNA. TRBV7-5 is listed as a pseudogene. This CDR3 comprises 15 residues. CDR3 in amino acids: CARSSGLACPGELFF. DNA for the CDR3: TGTGCCAGAAGTTCGGGACTAGCGTGTCCCGGGGAGCTGTTTTTT.

The chain recombines TRBV13 with TRBJ2-7, with D uncertain. V lost 0 bases, J lost 3 bases, and 3 bases lay in between. This CDR3 comprises 12 residues. Germline V gene lookup returns CDR1 PRHDT and CDR2 FYEKMQ (reference sequence). DNA for the CDR3: TGTGCCAGCAGCTTAGGGGGCTACGAGCAGTACGTC. It encodes CASSLGGYEQYV.

The V gene is TRBV11-2, the J gene TRBJ2-5; 7 bases align to TRBD2. Germline loops: CDR1 SGHAT, CDR2 FQNNGV. Trimming cost V 3 bases and J 2 bases; bases outside gene matches: 9. This CDR3 contains 16 residues. Here the CDR3 DNA reads TGTGCCAGCAGCTTGCGCGCCGGGGGGACTCAAGAGACCCAGTACTTC. Amino acid sequence: CASSLRAGGTQETQYF.

In its sample, this clone was seen once. This rearrangement joins TRBV4-1 to TRBJ2-3; maybe TRBD1 (5 bases). V was clipped by 0 bases and J by 3 bases, with 7 bases between them. Germline-derived CDR1 and CDR2 are MGHRA and YSYEKL. This CDR3 is 14 amino acids long. The CDR3 DNA sequence: TGCGCCAGCAGCCAAGATAGGGGAACAGATACGCAGTATTTT. This sequence encodes CASSQDRGTDTQYF.

The chain joins TRBV7-9 to TRBJ1-4, with 9 nucleotides matching TRBD1. CDR3 size: 16 residues. In germline, CDR1 is SEHNR, CDR2 FQNEAQ (reference sequence). Trimming removed 5 bases from V and 6 bases from J; junction bases left unmatched: 10. In DNA form, the CDR3 reads TGTGCCAGCAGCCCCCCTCGGGACAGGGCGGATGAAAAACTGTTTTTT. Translated, it gives CASSPPRDRADEKLFF.

The rearrangement joins TRBV7-2 to TRBJ1-1; D is uncertain. The germline V gene has CDR1 SGHTA and CDR2 FQGNSA. This CDR3 is 12 amino acids long. V was clipped by 3 bases and J by 5 bases, with 7 bases between them. DNA for the CDR3: TGTGCCAGCAGCTTGGCGGGTACTGAAGCTTTCTTT. Amino acids: CASSLAGTEAFF.

The rearrangement links TRBV15 to TRBJ2-1; D remains ambiguous. Germline V gene lookup returns CDR1 LNHNV and CDR2 YYDKDF (reference sequence). The CDR3 is 14 residues long. The germline V and J ends were trimmed by 0 bases and 4 bases, with 7 bases remaining between them. This chain's CDR3 is CATSREGLYNEQFF. CDR3 DNA: TGTGCCACCAGCAGAGAGGGCTTGTACAATGAGCAGTTCTTC.

In this sample, this clone turned up once. V is TRBV6-5 and J is TRBJ1-2; D call uncertain. Germline CDR1 and CDR2: MNHEY and SVGAGI. This CDR3 has 13 residues. Trimming shortened V by 5 bases and J by 7 bases, and 14 bases separated the two germline ends. This CDR3 reads CASSNPIDTGYTF. The CDR3 coding sequence is TGTGCCAGCAGTAACCCCATAGACACTGGCTACACCTTC.

The genes are TRBV30 and TRBJ2-7, with no clear D. Trimming shortened V by 0 bases and J by 2 bases, and 8 bases separated the two germline ends. The germline CDR1 and CDR2 sequences are GTSNPN and SVGIG (reference sequence). The CDR3 is made up of 13 amino acids. The CDR3 loop is CAWSVSAAYEQYF. As DNA, the CDR3 is TGTGCCTGGAGTGTTTCAGCAGCCTACGAGCAGTACTTC.